The 3 T cell receptor beta chains listed next were all sequenced from one sample in a study of blood T cell repertoires in COVID-19. Assay: immunoSEQ multiplex PCR; the TCRdb copy retains only in-frame clones and omits some. The table includes 350,000 to 400,000 clones, just under 90% detected once. Sequenced input: PBMCs or T cells enriched from blood (not recorded which). These receptors originate from a woman in her thirties who had recovered from COVID-19.

The chain employs TRBV30 and TRBJ2-4, with D tentatively TRBD2 (6 bases). V was trimmed by 2 bases and J by 2 bases, leaving 10 bases between them. This CDR3 contains 14 residues. Germline assignment: CDR1 GTSNPN and CDR2 SVGIG (reference sequence). The CDR3 DNA reads TGTGCCTGGAGTCGAGGGAGGACCAAAAACATTCAGTACTTC. Protein sequence: CAWSRGRTKNIQYF. The variable domain in full, with the rest retrieved from reference TRBV30 and TRBJ2-4, is SQTIHQWPATLVQPVGSPLSLECTVEGTSNPNLYWYRQAAGRGLQLLFYSVGIGQISSEVPQNLSASRPQDRQFILSSKKLLLSDSGFYLCAWSRGRTKNIQYFGAGTRLSVL.

The gene calls are TRBV9 and TRBJ1-2; possibly TRBD1 for D (6 bases). From germline, CDR1 is SGDLS and CDR2 YYNGEE. The CDR3 runs to 13 residues. The ends were cut back, 4 bases at V and 8 bases at J, with 15 bases in the middle. CDR3 region: CASSSRDILGYTF. The CDR3 DNA is TGTGCCAGCAGCTCACGGGACATCCTAGGCTACACCTTC.

J is TRBJ1-6 and V is TRBV19, with D maybe TRBD1 (6 bases). Between the trimmed V and J ends, which lost 1 base and 10 bases, there was a span of 11 bases. Germline CDR1 is LNHDA and CDR2 is SQIVND (reference sequence). The CDR3 extends over 14 amino acids. DNA for the CDR3: TGTGCCAGTAGTATAGCAGGGGTGGAGTCACCCCTCCACTTT. Protein product: CASSIAGVESPLHF.